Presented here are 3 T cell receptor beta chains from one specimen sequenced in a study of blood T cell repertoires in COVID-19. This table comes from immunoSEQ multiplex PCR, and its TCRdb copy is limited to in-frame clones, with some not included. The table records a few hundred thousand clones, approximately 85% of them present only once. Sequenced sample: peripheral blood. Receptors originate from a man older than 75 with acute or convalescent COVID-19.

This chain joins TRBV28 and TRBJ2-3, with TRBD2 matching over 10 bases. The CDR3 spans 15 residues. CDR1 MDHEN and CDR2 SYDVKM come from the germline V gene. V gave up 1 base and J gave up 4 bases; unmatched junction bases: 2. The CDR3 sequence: CASSLSSGGADTQYF. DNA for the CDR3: TGTGCCAGCAGTTTATCTAGCGGGGGTGCAGATACGCAGTATTTT.

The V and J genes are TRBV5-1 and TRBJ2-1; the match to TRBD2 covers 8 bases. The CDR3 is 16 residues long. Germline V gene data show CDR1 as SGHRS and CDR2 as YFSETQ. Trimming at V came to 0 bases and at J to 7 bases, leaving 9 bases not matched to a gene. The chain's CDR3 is CASSLEAGGRRNEQFF. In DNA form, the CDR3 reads TGCGCCAGCAGCTTGGAGGCTGGCGGGAGGAGGAATGAGCAGTTCTTC.

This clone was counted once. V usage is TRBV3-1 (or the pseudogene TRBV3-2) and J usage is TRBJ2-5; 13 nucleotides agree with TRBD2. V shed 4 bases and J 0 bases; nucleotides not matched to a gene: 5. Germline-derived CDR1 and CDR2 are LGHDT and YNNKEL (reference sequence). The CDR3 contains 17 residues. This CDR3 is CASSLGLAGVHQETQYF. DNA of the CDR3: TGTGCCAGCAGCCTTGGACTAGCGGGGGTTCACCAAGAGACCCAGTACTTC.